The clone carrying this TCR beta chain showed up just a few times. Its specificity is not known. This sample was taken from a study of T-cell reconstitution after alpha-beta-depleted transplantation in children. The TCRbeta library was prepared with unique molecular identifiers. Each CDR3 protein gets one entry after TCRdb re-called the PCR reads with MiXCR. The sample holds some 600,000 distinct CDR3 sequences, 13% seen once. Germline V gene sequence: CDR1 SGHTA, CDR2 FQGTGA. With 4 bases removed from V and 2 bases from J, the gap between germline ends came to 15 bases. CDR3 size: 17 residues. Study findings and constraints: Surviving recipient cells, namely T cells and thymic progenitors, were the source of high day-60 TCRbeta diversity in some patients. By one year post-transplant, T-cell counts and diversity largely arose from T cells that were newly produced. After transplant, at about two months, alpha-beta T cells were reportedly derived from several hundred expanded graft clones.

This chain uses TRBV7-3 with TRBJ2-6, with D perhaps assigned TRBD1 or TRBD2 (6 bases each). Sequencing used PBMCs, mostly from graft donor cells, obtained 360 days after TCRalphabeta/CD19-depleted stem cell transplant. This TCR derives from a male patient aged 10 to 17 who had a stem cell transplant for acute myeloid leukemia, so the T cells may come from the graft donor. The CDR3, as DNA: TGTGCCAGCAGCTCCGGGTGGGGGGCTGCTGGGGCCAACGTCCTGACTTTC. This translates into CASSSGWGAAGANVLTF.